The 5 T cell receptor beta chains reported below all come from one sample, sequenced in a study of regulatory T cells in long-lasting Graves disease. The time point is: persistent/refractory GD, antithyroid drugs over 5 years with positive TRAb. PBMC RNA served as the TCR library source. CDR3-region Arm-PCR and iRepertoire HTBI primers produced the TCR beta libraries. TCRdb called the multiplex PCR reads again in MiXCR, with one record for every CDR3 protein. Among about 450,000 distinct CDR3 sequences listed, 23% were seen once. The sample consisted of peripheral blood mononuclear cells (PBMCs), taken when the disease was refractory, from a patient treated with antithyroid drugs. These receptors all come from a female donor with Graves disease.

By share, this clonotype counts as medium-sized. The chain employs TRBV2 and TRBJ2-4; weak D call: TRBD2 (6 bases). The CDR3 runs 15 residues. Trimming pared 6 bases from V and 6 bases from J, leaving 18 bases between. Germline CDR1 reads SNHLY; CDR2 reads FYNNEI. This CDR3 is CASSRLELESNIQYF. The CDR3 coding sequence is TGTGCCAGCAGCAGACTAGAGTTGGAGTCAAACATTCAGTACTTC.

The chain uses TRBV7-9 and TRBJ2-2, with D possibly TRBD1 on 6 matching bases. The CDR3 runs to 19 residues. Trimming left V 5 bases short and J 6 bases short, with 28 bases between. Per the germline V gene, CDR1 is SEHNR and CDR2 is FQNEAQ (reference sequence). The CDR3 nucleotides read TGTGCCAGCAGCAAGTTAGGGACAAAAACCGCGATTCGTCCCGGGGAGCTGTTTTTT. Residues: CASSKLGTKTAIRPGELFF.

This clonotype was counted a few times. The genes are TRBV5-4 and TRBJ1-2; D remains ambiguous. This CDR3 contains 14 residues. V lost 0 bases, J lost 7 bases, and 13 bases lay in between. From germline, CDR1 is SGHNT and CDR2 YYREEE (reference sequence). Here the CDR3 reads CASSLDVPKGGYTF. In DNA form, the CDR3 reads TGTGCCAGCAGCTTGGATGTCCCGAAAGGTGGCTACACCTTC.

The V call is TRBV5-1, the J call TRBJ1-1; no reliable D call. The V gene lost 4 bases and the J gene lost 1 base, with 11 bases spanning the gap. The CDR3 consists of 14 residues. Germline V gene sequence: CDR1 SGHRS, CDR2 YFSETQ. CDR3 DNA sequence: TGCGCCAGCAGCGTCGGGATAGGGAACACTGAAGCTTTCTTT. Translation: CASSVGIGNTEAFF. Using reference TRBV5-1 and TRBJ1-1 for the parts outside the CDR3, the full variable domain is KAGVTQTPRYLIKTRGQQVTLSCSPISGHRSVSWYQQTPGQGLQFLFEYFSETQRNKGNFPGRFSGRQFSNSRSEMNVSTLELGDSALYLCASSVGIGNTEAFFGQGTRLTVV.

The chain has TRBV12-3 or TRBV12-4 and TRBJ1-1; maybe TRBD1 (5 bases). V lost 3 bases and J 5 bases, leaving 19 bases between the germline ends. This CDR3 has 16 residues. The CDR3: CASSFRGVGGWTEAFF. CDR3 nucleotide sequence: TGTGCCAGCAGTTTCCGGGGGGTTGGGGGGTGGACTGAAGCTTTCTTT.